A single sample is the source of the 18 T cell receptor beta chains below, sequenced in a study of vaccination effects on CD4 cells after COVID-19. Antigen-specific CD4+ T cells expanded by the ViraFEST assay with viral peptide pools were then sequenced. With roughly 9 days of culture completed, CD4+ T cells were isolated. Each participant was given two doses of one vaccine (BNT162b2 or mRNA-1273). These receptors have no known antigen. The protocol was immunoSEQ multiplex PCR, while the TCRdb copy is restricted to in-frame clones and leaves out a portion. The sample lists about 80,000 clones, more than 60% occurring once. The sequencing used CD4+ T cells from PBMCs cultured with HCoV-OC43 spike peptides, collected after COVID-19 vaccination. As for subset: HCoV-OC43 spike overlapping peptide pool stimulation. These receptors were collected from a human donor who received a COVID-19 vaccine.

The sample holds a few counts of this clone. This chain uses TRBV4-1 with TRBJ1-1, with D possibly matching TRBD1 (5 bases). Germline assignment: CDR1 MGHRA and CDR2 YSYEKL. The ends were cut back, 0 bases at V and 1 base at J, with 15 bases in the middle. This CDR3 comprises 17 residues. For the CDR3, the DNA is TGCGCCAGCAGCCAAGATAAAATGAGACAGAGGAACACTGAAGCTTTCTTT. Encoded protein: CASSQDKMRQRNTEAFF.

This chain's CDR3 is CASIARGFPGETQYF. CDR3 in DNA: TGTGCCAGCATAGCAAGGGGCTTCCCGGGGGAGACCCAGTACTTC. V gene TRBV2 combines with J gene TRBJ2-5; D may match TRBD1 or TRBD2 (5 bases each). Trimming pared 7 bases from V and 5 bases from J, leaving 20 bases between. Per the germline V gene, CDR1 is SNHLY and CDR2 is FYNNEI. The CDR3 sequence is 15 residues long.

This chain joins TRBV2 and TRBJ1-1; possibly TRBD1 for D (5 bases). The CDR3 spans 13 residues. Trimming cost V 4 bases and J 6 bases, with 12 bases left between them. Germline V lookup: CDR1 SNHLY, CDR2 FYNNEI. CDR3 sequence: CASSVSRDAEAFF. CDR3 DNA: TGTGCCAGCAGTGTTTCAAGGGACGCTGAAGCTTTCTTT. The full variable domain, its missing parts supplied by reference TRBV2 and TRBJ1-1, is EPEVTQTPSHQVTQMGQEVILRCVPISNHLYFYWYRQILGQKVEFLVSFYNNEISEKSEIFDDQFSVERPDGSNFTLKIRSTKLEDSAMYFCASSVSRDAEAFFGQGTRLTVV.

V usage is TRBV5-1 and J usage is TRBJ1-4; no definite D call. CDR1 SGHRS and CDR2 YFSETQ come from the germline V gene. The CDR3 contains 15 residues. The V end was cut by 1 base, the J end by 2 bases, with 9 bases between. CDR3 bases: TGCGCCAGCAGCTTGACGGGCGCCACTAATGAAAAACTGTTTTTT. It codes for CASSLTGATNEKLFF.

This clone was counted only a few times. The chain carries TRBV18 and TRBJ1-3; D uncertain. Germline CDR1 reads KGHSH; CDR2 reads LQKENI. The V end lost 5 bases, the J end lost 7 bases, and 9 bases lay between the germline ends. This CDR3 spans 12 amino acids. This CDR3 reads CASSSRGNTIYF. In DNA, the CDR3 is TGTGCCAGCTCAAGCAGAGGGAACACCATATATTTT.

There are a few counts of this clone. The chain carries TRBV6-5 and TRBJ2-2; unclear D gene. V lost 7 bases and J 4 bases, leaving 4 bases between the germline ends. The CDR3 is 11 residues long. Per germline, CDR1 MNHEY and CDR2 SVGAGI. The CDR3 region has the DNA TGTGCCAGCAAGGTCACCGGGGAGCTGTTTTTT. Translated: CASKVTGELFF.

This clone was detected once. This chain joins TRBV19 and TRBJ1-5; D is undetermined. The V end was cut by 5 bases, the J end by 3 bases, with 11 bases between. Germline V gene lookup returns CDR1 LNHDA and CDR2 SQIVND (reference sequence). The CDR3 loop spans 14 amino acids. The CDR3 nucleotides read TGTGCCAGTAGTGTGTCGTACTTCAATCAGCCCCAGCATTTT. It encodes CASSVSYFNQPQHF.

This CDR3 is CASSTYNEQFF. The CDR3 region has the DNA TGTGCCAGCAGCACCTACAATGAGCAGTTCTTC. This chain joins TRBV13 and TRBJ2-1; D is ambiguous. Germline CDR1 is PRHDT and CDR2 is FYEKMQ (reference sequence). The CDR3 covers 11 residues. V lost 5 bases and J 2 bases, leaving 1 base between the germline ends. Together with reference TRBV13 and TRBJ2-1, the CDR3 gives the full variable domain: AAGVIQSPRHLIKEKRETATLKCYPIPRHDTVYWYQQGPGQDPQFLISFYEKMQSDKGSIPDRFSAQQFSDYHSELNMSSLELGDSALYFCASSTYNEQFFGPGTRLTVL.

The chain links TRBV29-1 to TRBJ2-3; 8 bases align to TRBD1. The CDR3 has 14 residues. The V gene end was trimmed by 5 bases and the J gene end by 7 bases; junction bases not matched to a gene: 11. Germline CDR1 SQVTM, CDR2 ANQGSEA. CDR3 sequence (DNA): TGCAGCGTTAAGATCGTGACAGGGGCAAATACGCAGTATTTT. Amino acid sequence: CSVKIVTGANTQYF.

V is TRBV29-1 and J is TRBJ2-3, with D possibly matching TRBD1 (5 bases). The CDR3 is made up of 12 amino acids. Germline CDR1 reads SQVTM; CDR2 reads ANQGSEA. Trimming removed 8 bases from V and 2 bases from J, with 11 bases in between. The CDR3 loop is CSWGGNTDTQYF. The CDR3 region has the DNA TGCAGCTGGGGCGGAAACACAGATACGCAGTATTTT.

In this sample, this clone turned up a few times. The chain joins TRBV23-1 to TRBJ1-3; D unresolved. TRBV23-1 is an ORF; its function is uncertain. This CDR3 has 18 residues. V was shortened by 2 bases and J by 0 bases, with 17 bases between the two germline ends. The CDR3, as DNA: TGCGCCAGCAGTCAACCCCGTGGAGACGCGAGCTCTGGAAACACCATATATTTT. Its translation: CASSQPRGDASSGNTIYF.

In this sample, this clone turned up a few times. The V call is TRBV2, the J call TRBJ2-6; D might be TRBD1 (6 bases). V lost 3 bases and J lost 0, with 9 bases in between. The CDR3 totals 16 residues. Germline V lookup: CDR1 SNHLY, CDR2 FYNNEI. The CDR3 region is CASSEGHRSGANVLTF. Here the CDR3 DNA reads TGTGCCAGCAGTGAGGGACACCGCTCTGGGGCCAACGTCCTGACTTTC.

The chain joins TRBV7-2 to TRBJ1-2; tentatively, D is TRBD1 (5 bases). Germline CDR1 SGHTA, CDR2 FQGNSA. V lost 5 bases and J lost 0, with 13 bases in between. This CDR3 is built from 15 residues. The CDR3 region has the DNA TGTGCCAGCAGCCGGGGGGGTACAGCTAACTATGGCTACACCTTC. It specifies CASSRGGTANYGYTF.

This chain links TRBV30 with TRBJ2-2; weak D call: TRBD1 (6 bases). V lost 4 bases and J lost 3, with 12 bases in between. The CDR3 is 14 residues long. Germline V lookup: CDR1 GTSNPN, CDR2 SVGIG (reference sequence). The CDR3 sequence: CAWIRRGDTGELFF. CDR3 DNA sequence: TGTGCCTGGATTCGCAGGGGAGACACCGGGGAGCTGTTTTTT.

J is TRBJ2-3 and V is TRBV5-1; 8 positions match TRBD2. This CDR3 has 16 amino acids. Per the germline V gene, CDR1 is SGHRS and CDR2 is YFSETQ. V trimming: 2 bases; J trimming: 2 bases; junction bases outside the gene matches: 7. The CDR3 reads CASSFGTRKDTDTQYF. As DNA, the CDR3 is TGCGCCAGCAGCTTTGGGACTAGAAAAGACACAGATACGCAGTATTTT.

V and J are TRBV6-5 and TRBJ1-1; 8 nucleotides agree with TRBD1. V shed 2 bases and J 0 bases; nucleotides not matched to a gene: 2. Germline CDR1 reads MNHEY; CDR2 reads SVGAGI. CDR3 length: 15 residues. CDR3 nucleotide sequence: TGTGCCAGCAGTTACGGGACAGGTTTGAACACTGAAGCTTTCTTT. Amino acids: CASSYGTGLNTEAFF.

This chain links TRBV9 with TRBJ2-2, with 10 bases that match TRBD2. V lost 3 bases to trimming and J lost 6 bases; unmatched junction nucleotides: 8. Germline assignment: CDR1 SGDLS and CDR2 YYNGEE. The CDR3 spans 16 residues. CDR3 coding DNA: TGTGCCAGCAGCGCCCGACCTAGCGGGGGCCCCGGGGAGCTGTTTTTT. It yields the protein CASSARPSGGPGELFF.

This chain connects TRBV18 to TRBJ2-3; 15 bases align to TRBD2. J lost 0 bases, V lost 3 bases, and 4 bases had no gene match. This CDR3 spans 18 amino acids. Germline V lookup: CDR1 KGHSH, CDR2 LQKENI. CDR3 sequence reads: CASSPPGLAGGSTDTQYF. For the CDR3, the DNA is TGTGCCAGCTCACCCCCGGGACTAGCGGGGGGAAGCACAGATACGCAGTATTTT.